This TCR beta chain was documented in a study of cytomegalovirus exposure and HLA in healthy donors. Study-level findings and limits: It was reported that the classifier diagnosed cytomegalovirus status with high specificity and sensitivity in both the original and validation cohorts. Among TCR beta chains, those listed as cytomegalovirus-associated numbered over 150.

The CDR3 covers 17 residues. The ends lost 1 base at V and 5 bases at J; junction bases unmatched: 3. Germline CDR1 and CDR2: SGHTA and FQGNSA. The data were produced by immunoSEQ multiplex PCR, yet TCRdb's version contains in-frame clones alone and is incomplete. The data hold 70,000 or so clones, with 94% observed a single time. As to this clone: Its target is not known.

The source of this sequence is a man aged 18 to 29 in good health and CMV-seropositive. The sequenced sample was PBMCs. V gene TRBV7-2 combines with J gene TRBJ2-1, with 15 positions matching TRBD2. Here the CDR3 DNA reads TGTGCCAGCAGCTTAGGGACTAGCGGGGGGGACCACAATGAGCAGTTCTTC. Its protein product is CASSLGTSGGDHNEQFF.